This T cell receptor beta chain appears in the sequencing data of a study of T-cell memory formation after mild COVID-19 (dated by TCRdb to 2020 to 2022). Background for the entire study: TCR sequence clusters from the two donors were found to be largely donor specific. Two young, previously healthy adult volunteers, one female and one male, were included in the cohort. T-cell clones expanding and contracting after mild COVID-19 in two donors were tracked by longitudinal TCRalpha and TCRbeta repertoire sequencing.

Sequencing relied on an Illumina NovaSeq 6000. cDNA libraries for TCRalpha and TCRbeta were prepared by 5'RACE using constant-segment primers, with sample barcodes and unique molecular identifiers added. Trizol reagent was used to extract RNA from every sample. The libraries were amplified in two PCR steps, and the second step added a second sample barcode and Illumina TruSeq adapters. Libraries were sequenced on an Illumina NovaSeq with 2 x 150 bp paired-end reads. Per the authors' processing: Demultiplexing of reads and collapsing into UMI-guided consensus sequences were performed with migec v1.2.7. With mixcr v2.1.11, UMI consensuses were aligned to TRA and TRB V and J templates and assembled into clonotypes. Clonotypes were classified as expanded or contracted when called significant by both edgeR and NoisET, with noise models trained on biological replicates. For edgeR calls, the cutoffs were a false discovery rate-adjusted p below 0.01 and a log2 fold-change threshold of 1. As an exploratory analysis of dynamics, max-normalized trajectories of the 1000 most abundant clonotypes were examined by PCA with hierarchical clustering. Each responding clone was given a CD4 or CD8 phenotype based on the CD4+ and CD8+ repertoires, which had been sequenced separately. TCRdb reanalyzed the raw reads on its own, using fastp at Q25 for trimming and MiXCR for clone calling, and kept in-frame beta chains. A single entry per CDR3 protein holds the most common genes and DNA from its merged rows. The V and J calls shown here were made by TCRdb, not taken from the authors' results. A total of about 560,000 distinct CDR3 sequences appear in this sample, over 15% of them only once. The ten largest clonotypes hold around 11% of the sample.

Ficoll-Paque density gradient centrifugation was the method used to isolate PBMCs. General findings and caveats noted by the study authors: Contracting CD4+ clones were located mainly in the CM and EM memory subsets, whereas CD8+ clones were found to be enriched in EMRA. The study covered only two mild cases, and larger cohorts including severe cases with pre-infection samples were considered necessary. The second-wave clones that peaked on day 37 were not confirmed to be SARS-CoV-2 specific. Some responding clones were detected in pre-infection memory, suggesting pre-existing cross-reactive memory T cells joined the SARS-CoV-2 response. Balanced CD4/CD8 phenotypes were observed for clones contracting from day 15 to 85, whereas a bias towards CD4+ was observed for a second wave of clones expanding from day 15 to 37.

Turning to this clonotype: Its antigen remains undetermined. Base qualities were left out, and no much larger clone turns up one base away.

There are 15 amino acids in the CDR3, from cysteine to phenylalanine inclusive. The CDR3 DNA has 45 bases and is translated from base 1. Trimming takes 6 bases off V and 2 bases off J; junction bases not matched to a gene: 9. The sample taken for sequencing was PBMCs or a T cell subset sorted from them (not recorded which). This TCR was sampled from an adult woman who had mild COVID-19 (a few samples of this study predate the infection). The sample titles of this study are shuffled in the database, so cell type and time point are left out; the donor was told from shared clones. Recombination connected TRBV12-3 or TRBV12-4 to TRBJ2-5, with 7 bases matching TRBD1. This receptor has the CDR3 CASSLTPTGQETQYF. The sequenced DNA is TGTGCCAGCAGCCTTACACCGACAGGGCAAGAGACCCAGTACTTC.